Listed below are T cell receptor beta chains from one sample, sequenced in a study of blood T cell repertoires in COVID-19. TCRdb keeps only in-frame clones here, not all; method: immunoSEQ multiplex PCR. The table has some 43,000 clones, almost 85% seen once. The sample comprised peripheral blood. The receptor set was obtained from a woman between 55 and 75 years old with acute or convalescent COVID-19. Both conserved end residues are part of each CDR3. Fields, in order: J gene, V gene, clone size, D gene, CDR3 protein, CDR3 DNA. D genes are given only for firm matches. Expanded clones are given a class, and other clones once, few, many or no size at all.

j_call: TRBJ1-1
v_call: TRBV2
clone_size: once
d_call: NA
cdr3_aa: CASSQGRDTEAFF
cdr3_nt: TGTGCCAGCTCACAGGGTAGGGACACTGAAGCTTTCTTT

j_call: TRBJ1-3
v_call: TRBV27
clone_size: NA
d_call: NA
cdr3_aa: CASSRGSGNTIYF
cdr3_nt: TGTGCCAGCAGTCGAGGCTCTGGAAACACCATATATTTT

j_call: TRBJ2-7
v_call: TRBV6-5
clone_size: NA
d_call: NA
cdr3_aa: CASRRGKSSYEQYF
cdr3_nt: TGTGCCAGCAGACGAGGAAAGAGCTCCTACGAGCAGTACTTC

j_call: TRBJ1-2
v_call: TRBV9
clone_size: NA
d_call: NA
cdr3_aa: CASSGTGRGLWGDYGYTF
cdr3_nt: TGTGCCAGCAGCGGCACAGGGAGGGGACTATGGGGTGACTATGGCTACACCTTC

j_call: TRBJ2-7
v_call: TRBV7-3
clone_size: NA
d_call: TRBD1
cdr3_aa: CASSPGQGVDEQYF
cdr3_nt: TGTGCCAGCAGCCCGGGACAGGGGGTAGACGAGCAGTACTTC

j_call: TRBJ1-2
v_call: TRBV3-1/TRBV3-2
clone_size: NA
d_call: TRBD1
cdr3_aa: CASSQRQGTGYTF
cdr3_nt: TGTGCCAGCAGCCAAAGACAGGGAACTGGCTACACCTTC

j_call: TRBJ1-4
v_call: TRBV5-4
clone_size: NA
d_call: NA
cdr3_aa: CASSLDQGEKLFF
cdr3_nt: TGTGCCAGCAGCTTGGACCAGGGGGAAAAACTGTTTTTT

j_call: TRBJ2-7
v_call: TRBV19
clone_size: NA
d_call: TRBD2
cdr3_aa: CASMAATSGPYEQYF
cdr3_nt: TGTGCCAGTATGGCCGCGACTAGCGGCCCCTACGAGCAGTACTTC

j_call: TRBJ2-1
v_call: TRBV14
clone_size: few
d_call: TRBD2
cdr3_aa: CASSPRTSGRGGYNEQFF
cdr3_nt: TGTGCCAGCAGCCCGAGGACTAGCGGGAGGGGTGGCTACAATGAGCAGTTCTTC

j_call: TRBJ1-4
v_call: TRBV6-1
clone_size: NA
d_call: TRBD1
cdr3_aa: CASSEDREGVEKLFF
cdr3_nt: TGTGCCAGCAGTGAGGACAGGGAGGGGGTGGAAAAACTGTTTTTT

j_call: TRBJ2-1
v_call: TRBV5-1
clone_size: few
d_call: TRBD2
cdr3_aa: CASSLGVAGYNEQFF
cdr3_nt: TGCGCCAGCAGCTTGGGAGTAGCGGGCTACAATGAGCAGTTCTTC

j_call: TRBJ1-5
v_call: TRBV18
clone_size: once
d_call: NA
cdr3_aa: CASSPRGSSNQPQHF
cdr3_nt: TGTGCCAGCTCCCCGAGAGGCAGTTCCAATCAGCCCCAGCATTTT

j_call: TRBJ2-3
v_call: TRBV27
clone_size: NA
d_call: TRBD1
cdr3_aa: CASSLSRGQGPNTDTQYF
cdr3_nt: TGTGCCAGCAGTTTATCCCGCGGACAGGGCCCCAACACAGATACGCAGTATTTT

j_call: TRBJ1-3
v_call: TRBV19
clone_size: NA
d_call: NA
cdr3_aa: CASTKRQAGNTIYF
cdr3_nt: TGTGCCAGTACCAAGAGACAAGCTGGAAACACCATATATTTT

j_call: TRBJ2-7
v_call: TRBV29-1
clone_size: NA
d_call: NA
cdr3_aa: CSVVGVDSSYEQYF
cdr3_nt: TGCAGCGTTGTAGGGGTAGACTCCTCCTACGAGCAGTACTTC

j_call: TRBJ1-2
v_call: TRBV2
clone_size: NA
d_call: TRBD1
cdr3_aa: CASTLDRAEGYTF
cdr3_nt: TGTGCCAGCACCTTAGACAGGGCGGAAGGCTACACCTTC

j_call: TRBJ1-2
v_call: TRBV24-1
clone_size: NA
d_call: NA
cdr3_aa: CATGDRKYGYTF
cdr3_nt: TGTGCCACCGGAGACAGGAAATATGGCTACACCTTC

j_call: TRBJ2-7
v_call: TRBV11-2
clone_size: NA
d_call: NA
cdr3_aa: CASSRLAGYEQYF
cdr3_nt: TGTGCCAGCAGCCGTCTAGCAGGCTACGAGCAGTACTTC

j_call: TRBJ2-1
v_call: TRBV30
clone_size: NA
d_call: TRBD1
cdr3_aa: CAWGKRDRLNNEQFF
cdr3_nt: TGTGCCTGGGGCAAGAGGGACAGACTTAACAATGAGCAGTTCTTC

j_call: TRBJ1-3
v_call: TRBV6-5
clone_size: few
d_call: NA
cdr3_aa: CASSLRDNSGNTIYF
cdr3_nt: TGTGCCAGCAGTCTCCGGGACAACTCTGGAAACACCATATATTTT

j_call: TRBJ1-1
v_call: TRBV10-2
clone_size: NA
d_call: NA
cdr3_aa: CASSEVGADEAFF
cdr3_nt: TGCGCCAGCAGTGAGGTAGGGGCAGATGAAGCTTTCTTT

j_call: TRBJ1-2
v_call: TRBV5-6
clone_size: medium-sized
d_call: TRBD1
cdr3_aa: CASSSQGGPQIANYGYTF
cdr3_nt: TGTGCCAGCAGCTCACAGGGGGGACCCCAAATAGCTAACTATGGCTACACCTTC

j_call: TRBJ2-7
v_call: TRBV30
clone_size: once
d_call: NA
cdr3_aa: CAWSTPWSEQYF
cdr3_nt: TGTGCCTGGAGTACCCCGTGGAGCGAGCAGTACTTC

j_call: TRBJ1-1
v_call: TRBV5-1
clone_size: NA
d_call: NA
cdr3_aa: CATRDSNTEAFF
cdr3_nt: TGCGCCACCAGAGATAGTAACACTGAAGCTTTCTTT

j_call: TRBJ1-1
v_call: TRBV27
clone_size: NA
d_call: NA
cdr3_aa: CASSRGQTAEAFF
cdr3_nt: TGTGCCAGCAGCCGAGGACAGACAGCTGAAGCTTTCTTT

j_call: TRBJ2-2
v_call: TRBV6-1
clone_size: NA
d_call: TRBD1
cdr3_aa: CASSERTGIRYTGELFF
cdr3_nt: TGTGCCAGCAGTGAAAGGACAGGGATTAGATACACCGGGGAGCTGTTTTTT

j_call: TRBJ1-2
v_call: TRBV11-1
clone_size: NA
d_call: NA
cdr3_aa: CASSSGLGYGYTF
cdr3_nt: TGTGCCAGCAGCTCGGGACTTGGGTATGGCTACACCTTC

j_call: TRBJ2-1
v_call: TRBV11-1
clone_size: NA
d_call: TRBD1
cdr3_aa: CASSLAPGTEKQFF
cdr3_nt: TGTGCCAGCAGCTTAGCGCCCGGGACAGAAAAGCAGTTCTTC

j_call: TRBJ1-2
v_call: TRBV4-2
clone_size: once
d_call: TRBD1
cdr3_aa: CASSPRDRGDYGYTF
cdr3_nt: TGTGCCAGCAGTCCACGTGACAGGGGAGACTATGGCTACACCTTC

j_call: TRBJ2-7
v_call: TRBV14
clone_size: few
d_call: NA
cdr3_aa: CASSRIGPLEQYF
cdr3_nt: TGTGCCAGCAGCCGCATCGGTCCCCTCGAGCAGTACTTC

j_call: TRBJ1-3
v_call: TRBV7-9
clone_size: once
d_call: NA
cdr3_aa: CASSFRGNTIYF
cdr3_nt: TGTGCCAGCAGCTTTCGGGGAAACACCATATATTTT

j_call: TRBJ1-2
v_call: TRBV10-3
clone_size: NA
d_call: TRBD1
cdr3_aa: CAINPTGMGYTF
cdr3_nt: TGTGCCATCAACCCGACAGGGATGGGCTACACCTTC

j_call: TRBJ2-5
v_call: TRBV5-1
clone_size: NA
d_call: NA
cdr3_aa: CASSSEALRVTQYF
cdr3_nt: TGCGCCAGCAGCTCGGAGGCACTGCGGGTGACCCAGTACTTC

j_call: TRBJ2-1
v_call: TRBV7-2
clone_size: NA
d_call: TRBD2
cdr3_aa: CASRLAGYNEQFF
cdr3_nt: TGTGCCAGCAGACTAGCGGGGTACAATGAGCAGTTCTTC

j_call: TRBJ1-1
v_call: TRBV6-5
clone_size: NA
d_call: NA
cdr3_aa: CASSYTGMNTEAFF
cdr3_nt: TGTGCCAGCAGTTATACAGGGATGAACACTGAAGCTTTCTTT

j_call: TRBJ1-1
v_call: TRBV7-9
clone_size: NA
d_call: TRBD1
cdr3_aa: CADTTGDTEAFF
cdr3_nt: TGTGCCGACACGACAGGGGACACTGAAGCTTTCTTT

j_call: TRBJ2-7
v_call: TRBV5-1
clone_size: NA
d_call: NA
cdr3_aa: CASSLVGHKSYEQYF
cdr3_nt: TGCGCCAGCAGCTTGGTTGGACATAAATCCTACGAGCAGTACTTC

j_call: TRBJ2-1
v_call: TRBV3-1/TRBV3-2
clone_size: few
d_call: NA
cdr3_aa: CASSHEPLSSYNEQFF
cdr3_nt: TGTGCCAGCAGCCATGAGCCCCTTAGCTCCTACAATGAGCAGTTCTTC

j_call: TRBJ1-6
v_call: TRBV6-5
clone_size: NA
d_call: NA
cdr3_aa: CASRQGPFPHF
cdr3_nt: TGTGCCAGCAGACAGGGACCGTTCCCACACTTT

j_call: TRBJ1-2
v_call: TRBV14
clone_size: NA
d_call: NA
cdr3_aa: CASSLQANYGYTF
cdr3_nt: TGTGCCAGCAGCCTACAAGCGAACTATGGCTACACCTTC

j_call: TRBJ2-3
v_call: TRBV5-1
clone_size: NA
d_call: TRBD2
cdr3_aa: CASSLEGTSADTQYF
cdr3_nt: TGCGCCAGCAGCTTGGAAGGGACTAGTGCAGATACGCAGTATTTT